The next 24 T cell receptor beta chains were all read from a single sample in a study of blood T cells in healthy people across ages. A J-beta primer mix and a sample-barcoded 5' primer were used in a second PCR of roughly 6 to 12 cycles. TCRdb re-analysed the 5' RACE reads in MiXCR, keeping a single row per CDR3 protein. The sample lists around 850,000 distinct CDR3 sequences, around 36% occurring once. Sequencing was done on a sample of blood. The origin of the receptors is a man between 18 and 35 years old in good health.

CDR3 protein: CSARLIAAGASNQPQHF. The DNA of the CDR3 is TGCAGTGCTAGACTGATTGCGGCGGGGGCTAGCAATCAGCCCCAGCATTTT. The chain is built from TRBV20-1 and TRBJ1-5; possible D gene TRBD1, 6 bases. Germline V gene data show CDR1 as DFQATT and CDR2 as SNEGSKA (reference sequence). The germline V and J ends were trimmed by 2 bases and 0 bases, with 17 bases remaining between them. The CDR3 spans 17 residues.

This clonotype was detected a few times. The genes are TRBV5-4 and TRBJ2-3; 7 bases map to TRBD1. The germline V gene encodes CDR1 SGHNT and CDR2 YYREEE (reference sequence). The CDR3 has 14 residues. Unmatched junction bases numbered 2, after V lost 4 bases and J lost 0 bases. CDR3 residues: CASSRDSSTDTQYF. For the CDR3, the DNA is TGTGCCAGCAGCAGGGACAGTAGCACAGATACGCAGTATTTT.

The rearrangement links TRBV20-1 to TRBJ2-1; no definite D call. With 3 bases removed from V and 4 bases from J, the gap between germline ends came to 1 base. CDR1 and CDR2 (germline): DFQATT, SNEGSKA (reference sequence). The CDR3 extends over 10 amino acids. CDR3 region: CSASYNEQFF. The CDR3 nucleotides read TGCAGTGCTAGTTACAATGAGCAGTTCTTC.

This chain connects TRBV7-2 to TRBJ1-4, with D hard to call. V was pared by 3 bases and J by 4 bases, with 15 bases between. This CDR3 has 16 amino acids. The germline gives CDR1 SGHTA, CDR2 FQGNSA. The chain's CDR3 is CASSFALEQDNEKLFF. Here the CDR3 DNA reads TGTGCCAGCAGCTTTGCCCTCGAGCAGGATAATGAAAAACTGTTTTTT.

The table lists this clonotype with a count of one. A much larger clone lies a single base off, so this may be a read error. The V call is TRBV9, the J call TRBJ2-3; no firm D call. This CDR3 region has 15 residues. V was cut by 3 bases and J by 2 bases, with 13 bases left in between. CDR1 and CDR2 from the germline V gene are SGDLS and YYNGEE. CDR3 sequence reads: CASSARNGPTDTQYF. The CDR3 DNA sequence: TGTGCCAGCAGCGCCCGGAACGGACCCACAGATACGCAGTATTTT.

In this sample, this clonotype turned up many times. J is TRBJ2-5 and V is TRBV12-3 or TRBV12-4; D is unresolved. V lost 6 bases to trimming and J lost 0 bases, with 11 bases between them. This CDR3 has 14 amino acids. CDR3 DNA: TGTGCCAGCAGCCCGACCCAGGACCAAGAGACCCAGTACTTC. As protein: CASSPTQDQETQYF.

The rearrangement links TRBV5-1 to TRBJ2-7; D may be TRBD1 (6 bases). Germline loops: CDR1 SGHRS, CDR2 YFSETQ. This CDR3 region has 14 residues. Trimming pared 4 bases from V and 4 bases from J, leaving 15 bases between. Here the CDR3 reads CASSKYGGWYEQYF. For the CDR3, the DNA is TGCGCCAGCAGCAAGTATGGGGGCTGGTACGAGCAGTACTTC.

The chain employs TRBV7-8 and TRBJ2-1; TRBD1 matches 7 bases. The V gene's germline CDR1 is SGHVS and CDR2 FQNEAQ. The CDR3 length is 17 residues. The V and J ends lost 4 bases and 4 bases, in that order; junction bases with no gene match: 13. The CDR3, as DNA: TGTGCCAGCAGCTCCCAAACAGGGGTACTAAATTACAATGAGCAGTTCTTC. Translation: CASSSQTGVLNYNEQFF.

This clonotype turned up a few times. The chain employs TRBV20-1 and TRBJ2-4; D perhaps matches TRBD2 (6 bases). Germline V gene lookup returns CDR1 DFQATT and CDR2 SNEGSKA (reference sequence). The CDR3 runs to 12 residues. The V and J ends lost 3 bases and 9 bases respectively, with 12 bases between them. For the CDR3, the DNA is TGCAGTGCTAGGTTCGGGGAGGTCATTCAGTACTTC. It translates to CSARFGEVIQYF.

The chain uses TRBV30 and TRBJ2-7; D may be TRBD1 (6 bases). The V and J ends lost 4 bases and 1 base respectively, with 20 bases between them. The CDR3 totals 16 residues. Per the germline V gene, CDR1 is GTSNPN and CDR2 is SVGIG (reference sequence). In DNA, the CDR3 is TGTGCCTGGACCCCGGACAGTTTAGTTTGGTCCTACGAGCAGTACTTC. The encoded protein is CAWTPDSLVWSYEQYF. Full variable domain (missing parts from reference TRBV30 and TRBJ2-7): SQTIHQWPATLVQPVGSPLSLECTVEGTSNPNLYWYRQAAGRGLQLLFYSVGIGQISSEVPQNLSASRPQDRQFILSSKKLLLSDSGFYLCAWTPDSLVWSYEQYFGPGTRLTVT.

This clonotype was recorded a few times. The J gene is TRBJ1-1, the V gene TRBV10-3, with TRBD1 matching over 10 bases. V lost 11 bases to trimming and J lost 5 bases; unmatched junction nucleotides: 11. This CDR3 is 14 amino acids long. From germline, CDR1 is ENHRY and CDR2 SYGVKD. CDR3 protein: CAGSGDRGRTEAFF. The CDR3 DNA is TGTGCCGGCAGTGGCGACAGGGGGCGAACTGAAGCTTTCTTT.

For this clonotype: A much bigger clone sits one base away, suggesting this may be a read error. The chain carries TRBV12-3 or TRBV12-4 and TRBJ2-5; a weak D match, TRBD1 (5 bases). The V end lost 5 bases, the J end lost 0 bases, and 10 bases lay between the germline ends. The CDR3 runs to 14 residues. In DNA, the CDR3 is TGTGCCAGCAGTGTAAGGGGCCACCAAGAGACCCAGTACTTC. Translation: CASSVRGHQETQYF.

With respect to this clonotype: A read error may account for a junction end that differs from germline. The genes are TRBV20-1 and TRBJ1-6; no reliable D call. Germline lookup yields CDR1 DFQATT and CDR2 SNEGSKA (reference sequence). The CDR3 consists of 12 residues. In DNA form, the CDR3 reads TGCAGTGCTAGGGTATCTAATTCACCCCCCCACTTT. The encoded protein is CSARVSNSPPHF.

About this clonotype itself: A read error is possible here, since a much larger clone lies one base away. The V and J genes are TRBV25-1 and TRBJ2-5; possible D gene TRBD1, 6 bases. The DNA matches TRBJ2-1 better at its end, which makes the J call doubtful. The germline V gene has CDR1 MGHDK and CDR2 SYGVNS. This CDR3 spans 17 amino acids. The CDR3 nucleotides are TGTGCCAGCAGTGAATATGGGGGACATACCTACCAAGAGACCCAGTTCTTC. Translating gives CASSEYGGHTYQETQFF.

A single count supports this clonotype. V and J are TRBV25-1 and TRBJ1-1, with 7 bases lining up with TRBD1. Trimming at V came to 4 bases and at J to 0 bases, leaving 8 bases not matched to a gene. Germline assignment: CDR1 MGHDK and CDR2 SYGVNS. The CDR3 is 16 amino acids. The CDR3 DNA is TGTGCCAGCAGTGCCCGACAGGGTACCATGAACACTGAAGCTTTCTTT. This gives the protein CASSARQGTMNTEAFF. Looking up the rest from reference TRBV25-1 and TRBJ1-1 gives the full variable domain: EADIYQTPRYLVIGTGKKITLECSQTMGHDKMYWYQQDPGMELHLIHYSYGVNSTEKGDLSSESTVSRIRTEHFPLTLESARPSHTSQYLCASSARQGTMNTEAFFGQGTRLTVV.

Of note for this clonotype: This likely reflects a read error, since a far larger clone is one base away. The chain recombines TRBV12-3 or TRBV12-4 with TRBJ2-7, with D perhaps TRBD1 or TRBD2 (5 bases each). The CDR3 covers 11 residues. Trimming took off 2 bases at V and 9 bases at J, with 8 bases between the two ends. Here the CDR3 reads CASSLRGGQYF. CDR3 nucleotides: TGTGCCAGCAGTTTACGGGGCGGGCAGTACTTC.

V gene TRBV7-9 combines with J gene TRBJ2-3; TRBD1 matches 7 bases. The V gene end was trimmed by 5 bases and the J gene end by 4 bases; junction bases not matched to a gene: 6. Germline assignment: CDR1 SEHNR and CDR2 FQNEAQ (reference sequence). The CDR3 is made up of 14 amino acids. CDR3 amino acids: CASSATGVPDTQYF. The DNA of the CDR3 is TGTGCCAGCAGCGCCACAGGGGTTCCAGATACGCAGTATTTT.

CDR3 coding DNA: TGCAGTGCTACACTTGATGGGGGGGGCTGGAACGAGCAGTACTTC. Its protein product is CSATLDGGGWNEQYF. The chain carries TRBV20-1 and TRBJ2-7; tentatively, D is TRBD2 (7 bases). V lost 4 bases, J lost 5 bases, and 21 bases lay in between. Per germline, CDR1 DFQATT and CDR2 SNEGSKA (reference sequence). The CDR3 consists of 15 residues.

In its sample, this clonotype was seen a few times. The chain's CDR3 is CASRGTGEGQPQHF. The CDR3 DNA reads TGTGCCAGCAGAGGGACAGGGGAAGGTCAGCCCCAGCATTTT. This chain links TRBV2 with TRBJ1-5; TRBD1 agrees at 10 bases. CDR1 and CDR2 (germline): SNHLY, FYNNEI. CDR3 length: 14 amino acids. V lost 6 bases to trimming and J lost 6 bases; unmatched junction nucleotides: 5.

The chain joins TRBV4-1 to TRBJ1-1, with a weak D call TRBD1 (5 bases). Trimming took 4 bases from V and 2 from J, leaving 14 bases between them. The CDR3 sequence is 15 residues long. Germline V CDR1 and CDR2: MGHRA, YSYEKL. Written as DNA, the CDR3 is TGCGCCAGCAGCCCGGGGGGGTCTTCCAACACTGAAGCTTTCTTT. Encoded protein: CASSPGGSSNTEAFF.

The chain combines TRBV29-1 with TRBJ1-2; D is undetermined. CDR3 length: 12 amino acids. Germline V gene lookup returns CDR1 SQVTM and CDR2 ANQGSEA. V lost 5 bases and J lost 4, with 11 bases in between. The CDR3 sequence is CSVWESSYGYTF. In nucleotides, the CDR3 is TGCAGCGTTTGGGAGAGCTCCTATGGCTACACCTTC.

This clonotype occurred a few times. The J gene is TRBJ2-3, the V gene TRBV28, with D uncertain. Per the germline V gene, CDR1 is MDHEN and CDR2 is SYDVKM. This CDR3 comprises 13 residues. V dropped 7 bases and J dropped 1 base, with 9 bases sitting between them. The CDR3 bases are TGTGCCAGCAACGGCGGAGGCACAGATACGCAGTATTTT. The encoded protein is CASNGGGTDTQYF.

The chain employs TRBV6-2 or TRBV6-3 and TRBJ2-3; D remains unclear. Germline V CDR1 and CDR2: MNHEY, SVGEGT. V lost 2 bases and J 8 bases, leaving 11 bases between the germline ends. CDR3 length equals 13 residues. CDR3: CASSYIRGRTQYF. The DNA for the CDR3 is TGTGCCAGCAGTTACATCCGCGGACGTACGCAGTATTTT.

The rearrangement joins TRBV5-1 to TRBJ1-1; tentative D call: TRBD1 (6 bases). Trimming took 1 base from V and 0 from J, leaving 13 bases between them. This CDR3 is 16 amino acids long. Germline V gene lookup returns CDR1 SGHRS and CDR2 YFSETQ. The CDR3 region is CASSLSGEAMNTEAFF. The CDR3 DNA follows: TGCGCCAGCAGCTTGTCAGGGGAGGCAATGAACACTGAAGCTTTCTTT. The variable domain in full, with the rest retrieved from reference TRBV5-1 and TRBJ1-1, is KAGVTQTPRYLIKTRGQQVTLSCSPISGHRSVSWYQQTPGQGLQFLFEYFSETQRNKGNFPGRFSGRQFSNSRSEMNVSTLELGDSALYLCASSLSGEAMNTEAFFGQGTRLTVV.